A single sample gave rise to the 2 T cell receptor beta chains below, sequenced in a study of shared clonotypes between healthy human individuals (dated by TCRdb to about 2020). The library relied on the immunoSEQ multiplex PCR assay. TCRdb limited this immuneACCESS table to in-frame rearrangements with V and J called. A share of clones is missing; checked studies link under half to unresolved V genes, and the rest is unexplained. The sample data list 550,000 to 600,000 clones, and 98% of these were observed just once. In total, the top ten clones hold 0.25% to 0.35% of the sample. For the CD8 naive samples, CD45RO-negative cells were positively selected for CCR7, yielding a CD45RA+CCR7+ population from which TemRA cells were excluded. Sequencing input: naive CD8+ T cells sorted from blood. The sample's cell subset or site label is to be understood as: CD45RA+CCR7+. The receptor set was obtained from a young man in good health.

The chain combines TRBV4-1 with TRBJ2-7; no clear D. In germline, CDR1 is MGHRA, CDR2 YSYEKL. The CDR3 is made up of 11 amino acids. Trimming cost V 5 bases and J 2 bases, with 4 bases left between them. CDR3 DNA sequence: TGCGCCAGCAGCTCGGCCTACGAGCAGTACTTC. This translates into CASSSAYEQYF.

The chain recombines TRBV14 with TRBJ2-5; a possible D gene is TRBD2 (6 bases). CDR3 size: 14 residues. Trimming stripped 2 bases from V and 4 bases from J, with 11 bases between. The germline V gene has CDR1 SGHDN and CDR2 FVKESK. CDR3 DNA: TGTGCCAGCAGCCAATGGAGGGCCGTAGAGACCCAGTACTTC. Translation gives CASSQWRAVETQYF.